These 16 T cell receptor beta chains came from one sample sequenced in a study of CD8+CD57+ T cells in acquired aplastic anemia. Genomic DNA provided the template from which TCR beta VDJ and CDR3 profiles were obtained. Each CDR3 protein is one row after TCRdb ran MiXCR on the reads. This table has about 220,000 distinct CDR3 sequences, roughly 35% appearing once. Sequences were obtained from sorted CD4+, CD8+, or CD8+CD57+ T cells (not recorded which) from PBMCs. The receptors come from a human donor in good health, serving as a control.

This clonotype appeared a few times. The chain employs TRBV2 and TRBJ1-2; D is undetermined. This CDR3 spans 12 amino acids. The germline V gene has CDR1 SNHLY and CDR2 FYNNEI. With 3 bases removed from V and 12 bases from J, the gap between germline ends came to 14 bases. The CDR3 loop reads CASSDLGFGNTF. The CDR3 DNA follows: TGTGCCAGCAGTGATTTAGGGTTTGGAAACACCTTC.

The table lists this clonotype with a few counts. The chain couples TRBV13 to TRBJ2-1; possibly TRBD2 for D (6 bases). The CDR3 extends over 15 amino acids. The V gene lost 7 bases and the J gene lost 7 bases, with 20 bases spanning the gap. Germline CDR1 and CDR2: PRHDT and FYEKMQ (reference sequence). For the CDR3, the DNA is TGTGCCAGCATCGGGCTAGCGAGGGGATTGAATGAGCAGTTCTTC. Its translation: CASIGLARGLNEQFF.

The chain links TRBV29-1 to TRBJ2-6; the D is unclear. Germline values: CDR1 SQVTM, CDR2 ANQGSEA. V was clipped by 0 bases and J by 15 bases, with 3 bases between them. The CDR3 sequence is 9 residues long. The DNA of the CDR3 is TGCAGCGTTGAAGAAGGCCTGACTTTC. Its translation: CSVEEGLTF. Using reference TRBV29-1 and TRBJ2-6 for the parts outside the CDR3, the full variable domain is SAVISQKPSRDICQRGTSLTIQCQVDSQVTMMFWYRQQPGQSLTLIATANQGSEATYESGFVIDKFPISRPNLTFSTLTVSNMSPEDSSIYLCSVEEGLTFGAGSRLTVL.

This clonotype occurred many times. The chain joins TRBV20-1 to TRBJ2-7, with TRBD1 identical over 7 bases. V lost 2 bases and J lost 4; bases outside the gene matches: 14. The length of the CDR3 is 16 residues. CDR1 DFQATT and CDR2 SNEGSKA come from the germline V gene (reference sequence). Written as DNA, the CDR3 is TGCAGTGCTAGACGCCCCAAACGACAGGGTCGGTACGAGCAGTACTTC. It translates to CSARRPKRQGRYEQYF.

The chain joins TRBV4-2 to TRBJ2-3; 13 nucleotides match TRBD2. In germline, CDR1 is LGHNA, CDR2 YNFKEQ. The CDR3 consists of 19 residues. V shed 4 bases and J 0 bases; nucleotides not matched to a gene: 10. CDR3 sequence (DNA): TGTGCCAGCAGCCGCACAGCACTAGCGGGGGGGACTAGCACAGATACGCAGTATTTT. Translating it yields CASSRTALAGGTSTDTQYF.

The chain has TRBV20-1 and TRBJ1-1; 8 positions agree with TRBD1. CDR3 length equals 12 residues. Germline V gene data show CDR1 as DFQATT and CDR2 as SNEGSKA (reference sequence). The V segment lost 1 base and the J segment 8 bases; nucleotides outside the gene matches: 3. This CDR3 reads CSARVWDREAFF. CDR3 nucleotide sequence: TGCAGTGCTAGAGTATGGGACAGGGAAGCTTTCTTT.

This clonotype was observed a few times. The V call is TRBV19, the J call TRBJ1-2; D possibly corresponds to TRBD1 (6 bases). The CDR3 has 15 residues. Germline V CDR1 and CDR2: LNHDA, SQIVND (reference sequence). Trimming left V 3 bases short and J 2 bases short, with 13 bases between. CDR3 loop: CASSMGGNVNYGYTF. CDR3 bases: TGTGCCAGTAGTATGGGGGGCAATGTGAACTATGGCTACACCTTC.

As regards this clonotype: At one of its ends the junction is not consistent with the germline gene, which may arise from a read error. The rearrangement joins TRBV25-1 to TRBJ1-2; 7 nucleotides agree with TRBD1. Germline values: CDR1 MGHDK, CDR2 SYGVNS. CDR3 size: 13 residues. The CDR3 loop is CASSSAGGYGYTF. Here the CDR3 DNA reads TGTGCTAGCAGCAGTGCAGGGGGCTATGGCTACACCTTC.

This clonotype appeared a few times. The chain employs TRBV6-5 and TRBJ1-3; D call uncertain. CDR3 size: 15 residues. Germline assignment: CDR1 MNHEY and CDR2 SVGAGI. Deletions cut 0 bases from V and 0 bases from J, with 6 bases between. Here the CDR3 DNA reads TGTGCCAGCAGTTACTCCCCGCACTCTGGAAACACCATATATTTT. Its translation is CASSYSPHSGNTIYF.

CDR3 bases: TGTGCCAGCAGCCCTACCGGACAGCCGTACGAGCAGTACTTC. This codes for CASSPTGQPYEQYF. The J gene is TRBJ2-7, the V gene TRBV25-1; weak D call: TRBD1 (6 bases). V dropped 6 bases and J dropped 4 bases, with 16 bases sitting between them. The germline V gene has CDR1 MGHDK and CDR2 SYGVNS. The length of the CDR3 is 14 residues.

This clonotype came up many times. The gene calls are TRBV9 and TRBJ1-2; no reliable D call. Germline V gene sequence: CDR1 SGDLS, CDR2 YYNGEE. The CDR3 runs to 12 residues. V was pared by 0 bases and J by 8 bases, with 8 bases between. CDR3 in DNA: TGTGCCAGCAGCGTAGACAGCTGGGGCTACACCTTC. This translates into CASSVDSWGYTF.

This clonotype has at least ten counts. This chain joins TRBV7-8 and TRBJ2-3; TRBD2 matches 9 bases. CDR1 SGHVS and CDR2 FQNEAQ come from the germline V gene. With V trimmed by 1 base and J by 8 bases, 4 bases remained unmatched. The CDR3 loop spans 14 amino acids. The DNA for the CDR3 is TGTGCCAGCAGCTTAGTAGCGGGAGTTGGTACGCAGTATTTT. This sequence encodes CASSLVAGVGTQYF. The full variable domain, with the rest looked up from reference TRBV7-8 and TRBJ2-3, is GAGVSQSPRYKVAKRGQDVALRCDPISGHVSLFWYQQALGQGPEFLTYFQNEAQLDKSGLPSDRFFAERPEGSVSTLKIQRTQQEDSAVYLCASSLVAGVGTQYFGPGTRLTVL.

This clonotype showed up many times. V gene TRBV10-3 combines with J gene TRBJ2-1, with 15 bases aligning to TRBD2. Germline CDR1 reads ENHRY; CDR2 reads SYGVKD. V dropped 4 bases and J dropped 5; count of bases not matched to a gene: 9. The CDR3 is 18 residues long. The CDR3 region has the DNA TGTGCCATCAGTGTACTTCGGACTAGCGGGAGGGCCGACAATGAGCAGTTCTTC. The encoded protein is CAISVLRTSGRADNEQFF.

V usage is TRBV6-1 and J usage is TRBJ2-1, with TRBD2 as a possible D gene (6 bases). This CDR3 comprises 12 residues. Germline-derived CDR1 and CDR2 are MNHNS and SASEGT. Trimming pared 8 bases from V and 4 bases from J, leaving 9 bases between. The CDR3 DNA reads TGTGCCAGCCGGGACTTGTACAATGAGCAGTTCTTC. Its protein is CASRDLYNEQFF.

This clonotype was seen a few times. At one end, the junction sequence differs from germline, possibly due to a read error. The V and J genes are TRBV24-1 and TRBJ2-5, with D possibly called TRBD1 or TRBD2 (6 bases each). CDR1 is KGHDR and CDR2 is SFDVKD in the germline V gene. CDR3 length: 14 residues. This chain's CDR3 is CASSCWGADETQYF. DNA of the CDR3: TGTGCCAGCAGTTGCTGGGGGGCAGATGAGACCCAGTACTTC.

In DNA form, the CDR3 reads TGCAGCGTTGAAAAGGGACCTTCTGGCTATGGCTACACCTTC. Its protein product is CSVEKGPSGYGYTF. The V call is TRBV29-1, the J call TRBJ1-2; possible D gene TRBD1, 5 bases. CDR1 and CDR2 from the germline V gene are SQVTM and ANQGSEA. The CDR3 covers 14 residues. Trimming took off 2 bases at V and 4 bases at J, with 14 bases between the two ends.